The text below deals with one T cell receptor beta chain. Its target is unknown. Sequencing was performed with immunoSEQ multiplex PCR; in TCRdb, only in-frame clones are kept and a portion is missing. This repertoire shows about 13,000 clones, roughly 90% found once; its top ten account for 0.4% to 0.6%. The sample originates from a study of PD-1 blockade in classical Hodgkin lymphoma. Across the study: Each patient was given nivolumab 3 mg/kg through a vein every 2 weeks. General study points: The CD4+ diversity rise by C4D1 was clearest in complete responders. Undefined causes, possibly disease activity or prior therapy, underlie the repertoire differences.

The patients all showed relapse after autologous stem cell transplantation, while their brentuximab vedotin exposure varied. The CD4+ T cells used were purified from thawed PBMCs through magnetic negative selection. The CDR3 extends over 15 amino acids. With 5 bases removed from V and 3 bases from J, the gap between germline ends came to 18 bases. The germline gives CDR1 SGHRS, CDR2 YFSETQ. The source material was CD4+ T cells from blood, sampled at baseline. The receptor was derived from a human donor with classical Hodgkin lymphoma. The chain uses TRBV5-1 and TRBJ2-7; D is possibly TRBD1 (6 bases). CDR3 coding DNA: TGCGCCAGCAGTAGACAGGAAAAGGACTTCTACGAGCAGTACTTC. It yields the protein CASSRQEKDFYEQYF. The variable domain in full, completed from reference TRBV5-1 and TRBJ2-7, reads KAGVTQTPRYLIKTRGQQVTLSCSPISGHRSVSWYQQTPGQGLQFLFEYFSETQRNKGNFPGRFSGRQFSNSRSEMNVSTLELGDSALYLCASSRQEKDFYEQYFGPGTRLTVT.